These T cell receptor beta chains were read from a single sample in a study of chemoradiotherapy in HPV16-positive cancers. Assay used: immunoSEQ multiplex PCR; TCRdb lists only in-frame clones, some missing. Of some 1,500 clones detected, more than 80% appear once; the ten largest clones hold around an eighth. The sequences come from tumor tissue, collected from a patient who underwent chemoradiotherapy. These receptors were obtained from a human donor with HPV-associated anogenital cancer. Both conserved end residues are part of each CDR3.

j_gene: TRBJ1-2; v_gene: TRBV25-1; CDR3aa: CASSESPYGYTF
j_gene: TRBJ1-2; v_gene: TRBV11-2; CDR3aa: CASSLGPGSNYGYTF
j_gene: TRBJ2-1; v_gene: TRBV7-2; CDR3aa: CASSLVASGRAGNEQFF
j_gene: TRBJ2-2; v_gene: TRBV12-5; CDR3aa: CASGRWTEGRELFF
j_gene: TRBJ2-7; v_gene: TRBV2; CDR3aa: CASRGTGGSYEQYF
j_gene: TRBJ1-4; v_gene: TRBV11-2; CDR3aa: CASEGNEKLFF
j_gene: TRBJ2-6; v_gene: TRBV7-8; CDR3aa: CASSLGRDRVSGANVLTF
j_gene: TRBJ1-2; v_gene: TRBV7-9; CDR3aa: CASSLARGQGGGYTF
j_gene: TRBJ2-7; v_gene: TRBV5-1; CDR3aa: CASSPGTSGTYEQYF
j_gene: TRBJ2-3; v_gene: TRBV7-2; CDR3aa: CASSTRITDTQYF
j_gene: TRBJ1-6; v_gene: TRBV19; CDR3aa: CATRPDRSYNSPLHF
j_gene: TRBJ1-5; v_gene: TRBV7-2; CDR3aa: CASSLTGGDQPQHF
j_gene: TRBJ1-3; v_gene: TRBV7-6; CDR3aa: CASSLGTGGNTIYF
j_gene: TRBJ1-2; v_gene: TRBV14; CDR3aa: CASSRSQGHGNYGYTF
j_gene: TRBJ1-5; v_gene: TRBV7-3; CDR3aa: CASSLSTNQPQHF
j_gene: TRBJ1-1; v_gene: TRBV5-6; CDR3aa: CASSLARGQRIENTEAFF
j_gene: TRBJ1-1; v_gene: TRBV27; CDR3aa: CASSSWVNTEAFF
j_gene: TRBJ1-1; v_gene: TRBV5-4; CDR3aa: CASSPRTGANTEAFF
j_gene: TRBJ1-2; v_gene: TRBV11-3; CDR3aa: CASSGLIDLGTYGYTF
j_gene: TRBJ1-2; v_gene: TRBV5-1; CDR3aa: CASSLDDYGYTF
j_gene: TRBJ2-3; v_gene: TRBV18; CDR3aa: CASSQQGDTQYF
j_gene: TRBJ2-7; v_gene: TRBV7-9; CDR3aa: CASSSGGEQYF
j_gene: TRBJ1-3; v_gene: TRBV9; CDR3aa: CASSVSGEAGNTIYF
j_gene: TRBJ1-4; v_gene: TRBV7-9; CDR3aa: CASSRDRAGANEKLFF
j_gene: TRBJ1-3; v_gene: TRBV5-1; CDR3aa: CASSLDGTGEGNTIYF
j_gene: TRBJ2-7; v_gene: TRBV9; CDR3aa: CASSVHSERSEQYF